This TCR beta chain was observed in a study of cytomegalovirus exposure and HLA in healthy donors. About this clone itself: The antigen is not known.

The PCR ran on 60 Vbeta and 13 Jbeta primers. This table comes from immunoSEQ multiplex PCR, and its TCRdb copy is limited to in-frame clones, with some not included. The table records 150,000 to 200,000 clones, 83% of them present only once. General study results and limits: Researchers catalogued under 200 TCR beta chains as cytomegalovirus-associated.

V lost 4 bases to trimming and J lost 8 bases, with 17 bases between them. Germline CDR1 is LNHDA and CDR2 is SQIVND (reference sequence). The CDR3 runs 15 residues. The sequencing sample was made of PBMCs. This receptor was taken from a man aged 40-50 years in good health and CMV-seropositive. The chain combines TRBV19 with TRBJ1-4; D is possibly TRBD1 (5 bases). The CDR3 sequence: CASSRGALAGEKLFF. CDR3 DNA sequence: TGTGCCAGTAGTAGAGGGGCCTTAGCGGGCGAAAAACTGTTTTTT.